A selection of T cell receptor beta chains follows, all from one sample in a study of beta chain features in type 1 diabetes. The repertoire was sequenced with immunoSEQ multiplex PCR; TCRdb's copy has only in-frame clones and lacks some. The data contain about 650,000 clones, around 12% of them singletons. The sequenced sample was naive CD4+ T cells from blood. Source of these receptors: a man aged 25-40 years with type 1 diabetes. The CDR3 runs from the conserved cysteine through the conserved F or W. The D gene is left open where the match is weak. The size field is filled for only some rows; it gives once, few, many or a size class.

v_gene: TRBV5-1
j_gene: TRBJ1-5
abundance: .
d_gene: .
CDR3nt: TGCGCCAGCAGCTTGACGGGCCAGTCGGAGCCCCAGCATTTT
CDR3aa: CASSLTGQSEPQHF

v_gene: TRBV7-9
j_gene: TRBJ2-7
abundance: .
d_gene: .
CDR3nt: TGTGCCAGCAGCTTTTACGGAGAACGCGAGCAGTACTTC
CDR3aa: CASSFYGEREQYF

v_gene: TRBV6-1
j_gene: TRBJ2-4
abundance: few
d_gene: .
CDR3nt: TGTGCCAGCACATCCCAGGGTGGCAAAAACATTCAGTACTTC
CDR3aa: CASTSQGGKNIQYF

v_gene: TRBV7-9
j_gene: TRBJ2-2
abundance: few
d_gene: .
CDR3nt: TGTGCCAGCAGCTACGGACTACCCGGGGAGCTGTTTTTT
CDR3aa: CASSYGLPGELFF

v_gene: TRBV27
j_gene: TRBJ1-2
abundance: few
d_gene: TRBD1
CDR3nt: TGTGCCAGCAGTCTAAGGGGGGACAGATATAACTATGGCTACACCTTC
CDR3aa: CASSLRGDRYNYGYTF

v_gene: TRBV27
j_gene: TRBJ2-5
abundance: .
d_gene: TRBD1
CDR3nt: TGTGCCAGCAGCCCCCGACAGGGGGGGGAGACCCAGTACTTC
CDR3aa: CASSPRQGGETQYF

v_gene: TRBV5-4
j_gene: TRBJ2-7
abundance: .
d_gene: TRBD1
CDR3nt: TGTGCCAGCAGCTTGAACAGGGGGTACGAGCAGTACTTC
CDR3aa: CASSLNRGYEQYF

v_gene: TRBV7-6
j_gene: TRBJ2-5
abundance: .
d_gene: .
CDR3nt: TGTGCCAGCAGCTTCCGGGCCGAAAGGATGGGGACCCAGTACTTC
CDR3aa: CASSFRAERMGTQYF

v_gene: TRBV9
j_gene: TRBJ2-3
abundance: .
d_gene: .
CDR3nt: TGTGCCAGCAGCGCCCGACCTTCAGATACGCAGTATTTT
CDR3aa: CASSARPSDTQYF

v_gene: TRBV23-1
j_gene: TRBJ2-4
abundance: .
d_gene: TRBD1
CDR3nt: TGCGCCAGCAGTCAACGGAGAGGGACAGATCAGTTTGATCTAGCCAAAAACATTCAGTACTTC
CDR3aa: CASSQRRGTDQFDLAKNIQYF

v_gene: TRBV9
j_gene: TRBJ2-7
abundance: .
d_gene: TRBD1
CDR3nt: TGTGCCAGCAGCGTAAGTGCGACAGGGACGTACGAGCAGTACTTC
CDR3aa: CASSVSATGTYEQYF

v_gene: TRBV4-3
j_gene: TRBJ2-2
abundance: .
d_gene: TRBD1
CDR3nt: TGCGCCAGCAGCCGAGGGGAGACAGGGGGTGGACCCGGGGAGCTGTTTTTT
CDR3aa: CASSRGETGGGPGELFF

v_gene: TRBV5-1
j_gene: TRBJ2-7
abundance: few
d_gene: .
CDR3nt: TGCGCCAGCAGCTTGGGACCGAGCAGCTACGAGCAGTACTTC
CDR3aa: CASSLGPSSYEQYF

v_gene: TRBV6-5
j_gene: TRBJ2-7
abundance: .
d_gene: TRBD1
CDR3nt: TGTGCCAGCAGTTACTCGTCCGGACAGGGGTTGAACGAGCAGTACTTC
CDR3aa: CASSYSSGQGLNEQYF

v_gene: TRBV4-3
j_gene: TRBJ2-3
abundance: .
d_gene: TRBD2
CDR3nt: TGCGCCAGCAGCCAAGACCTAGCGGAGGTCACAGATACGCAGTATTTT
CDR3aa: CASSQDLAEVTDTQYF

v_gene: TRBV6-1
j_gene: TRBJ1-3
abundance: .
d_gene: .
CDR3nt: TGTGCCAGCTCGGGGCGGCTCTCTGGAAACACCATATATTTT
CDR3aa: CASSGRLSGNTIYF

v_gene: TRBV6-5
j_gene: TRBJ1-6
abundance: .
d_gene: TRBD1
CDR3nt: TGTGCCAGCAGTGTGGGGACAGGGGACTCCTCACCCCTCCACTTT
CDR3aa: CASSVGTGDSSPLHF

v_gene: TRBV11-2
j_gene: TRBJ2-5
abundance: .
d_gene: .
CDR3nt: TGTGCCAGCAGCTCTACTAGGACAGAGACCCAGTACTTC
CDR3aa: CASSSTRTETQYF

v_gene: TRBV19
j_gene: TRBJ1-5
abundance: few
d_gene: TRBD1
CDR3nt: TGTGCCAGTATAGGGAGAGGGGGCGGCTCAACGGGCAATCAGCCCCAGCATTTT
CDR3aa: CASIGRGGGSTGNQPQHF

v_gene: TRBV20-1
j_gene: TRBJ2-1
abundance: few
d_gene: .
CDR3nt: TGCAGTGCTCCCTTGAATGAGCAGTTCTTC
CDR3aa: CSAPLNEQFF